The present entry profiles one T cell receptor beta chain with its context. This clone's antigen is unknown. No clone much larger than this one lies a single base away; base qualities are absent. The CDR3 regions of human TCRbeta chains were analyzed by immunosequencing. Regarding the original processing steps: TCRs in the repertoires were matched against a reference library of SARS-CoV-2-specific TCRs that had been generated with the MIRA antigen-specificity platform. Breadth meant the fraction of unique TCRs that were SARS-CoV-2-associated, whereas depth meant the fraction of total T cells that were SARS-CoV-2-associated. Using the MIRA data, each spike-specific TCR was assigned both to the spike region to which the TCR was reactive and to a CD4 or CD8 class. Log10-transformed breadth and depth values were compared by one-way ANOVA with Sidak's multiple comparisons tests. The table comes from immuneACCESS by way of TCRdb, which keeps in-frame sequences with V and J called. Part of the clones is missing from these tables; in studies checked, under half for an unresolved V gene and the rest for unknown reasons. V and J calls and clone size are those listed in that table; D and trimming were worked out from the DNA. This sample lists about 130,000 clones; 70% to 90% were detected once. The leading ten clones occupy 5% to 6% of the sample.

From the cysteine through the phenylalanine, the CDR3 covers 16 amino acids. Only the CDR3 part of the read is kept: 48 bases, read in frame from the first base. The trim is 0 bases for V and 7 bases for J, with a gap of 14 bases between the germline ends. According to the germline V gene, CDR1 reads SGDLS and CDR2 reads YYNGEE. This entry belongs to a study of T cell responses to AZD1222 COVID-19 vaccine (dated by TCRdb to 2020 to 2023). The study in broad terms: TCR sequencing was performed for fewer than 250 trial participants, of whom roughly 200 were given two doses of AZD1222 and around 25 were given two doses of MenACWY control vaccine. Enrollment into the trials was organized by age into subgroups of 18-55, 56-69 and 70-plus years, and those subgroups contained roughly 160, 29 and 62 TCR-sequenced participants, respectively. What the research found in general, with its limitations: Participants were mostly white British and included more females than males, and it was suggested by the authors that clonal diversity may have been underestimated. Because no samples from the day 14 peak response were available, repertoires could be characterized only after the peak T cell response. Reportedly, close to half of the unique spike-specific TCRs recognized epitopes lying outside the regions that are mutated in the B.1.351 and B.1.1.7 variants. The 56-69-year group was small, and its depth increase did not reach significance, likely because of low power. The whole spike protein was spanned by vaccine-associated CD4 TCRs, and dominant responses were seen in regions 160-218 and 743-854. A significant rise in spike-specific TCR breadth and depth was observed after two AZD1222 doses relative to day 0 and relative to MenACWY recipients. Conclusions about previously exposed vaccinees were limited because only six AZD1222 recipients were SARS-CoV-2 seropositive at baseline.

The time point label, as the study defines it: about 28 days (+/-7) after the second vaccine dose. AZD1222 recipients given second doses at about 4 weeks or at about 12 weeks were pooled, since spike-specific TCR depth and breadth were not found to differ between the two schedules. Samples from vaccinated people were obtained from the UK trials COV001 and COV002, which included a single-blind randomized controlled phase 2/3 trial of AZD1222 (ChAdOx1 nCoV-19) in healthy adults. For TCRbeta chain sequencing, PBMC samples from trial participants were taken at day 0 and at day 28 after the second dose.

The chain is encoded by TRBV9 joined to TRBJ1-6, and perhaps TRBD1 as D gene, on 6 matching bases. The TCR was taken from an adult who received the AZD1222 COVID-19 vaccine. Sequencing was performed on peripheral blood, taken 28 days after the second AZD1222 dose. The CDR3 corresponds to CASSVGPRGWNSPLHF. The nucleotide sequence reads TGTGCCAGCAGCGTAGGACCGAGGGGGTGGAATTCACCCCTCCACTTT.